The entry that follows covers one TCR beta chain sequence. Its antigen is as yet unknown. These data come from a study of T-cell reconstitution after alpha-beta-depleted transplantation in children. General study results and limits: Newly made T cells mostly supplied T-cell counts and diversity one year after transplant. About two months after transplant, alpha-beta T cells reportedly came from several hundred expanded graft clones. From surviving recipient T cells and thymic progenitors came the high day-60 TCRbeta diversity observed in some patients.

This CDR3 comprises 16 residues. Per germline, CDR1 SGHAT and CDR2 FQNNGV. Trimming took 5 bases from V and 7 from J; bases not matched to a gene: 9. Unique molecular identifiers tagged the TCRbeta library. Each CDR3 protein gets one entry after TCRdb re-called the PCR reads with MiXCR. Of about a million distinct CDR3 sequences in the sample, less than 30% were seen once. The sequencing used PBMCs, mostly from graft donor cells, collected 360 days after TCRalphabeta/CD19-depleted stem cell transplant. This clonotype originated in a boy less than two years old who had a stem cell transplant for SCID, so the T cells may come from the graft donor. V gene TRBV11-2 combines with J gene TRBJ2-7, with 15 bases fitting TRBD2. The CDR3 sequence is CASSRAPGLAGGEQYF. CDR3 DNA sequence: TGTGCCAGCAGCCGAGCCCCGGGACTAGCGGGGGGTGAGCAGTACTTC.